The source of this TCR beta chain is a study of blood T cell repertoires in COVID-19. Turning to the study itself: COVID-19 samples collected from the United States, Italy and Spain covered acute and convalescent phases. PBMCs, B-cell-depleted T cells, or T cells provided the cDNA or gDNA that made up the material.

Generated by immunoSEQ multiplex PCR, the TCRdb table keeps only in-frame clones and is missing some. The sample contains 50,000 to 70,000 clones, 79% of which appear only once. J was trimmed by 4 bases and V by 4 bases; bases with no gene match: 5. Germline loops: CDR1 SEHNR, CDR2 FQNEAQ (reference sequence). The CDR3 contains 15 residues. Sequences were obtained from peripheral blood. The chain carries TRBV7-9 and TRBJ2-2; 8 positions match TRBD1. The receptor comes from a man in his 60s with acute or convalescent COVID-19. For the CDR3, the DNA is TGTGCCAGCAGCTCGCAGGGGGCGATCACCGGGGAGCTGTTTTTT. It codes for CASSSQGAITGELFF.